This T cell receptor (beta chain) was retrieved from a study of T cell responses to AZD1222 COVID-19 vaccine. The V end lost 1 base, the J end lost 5 bases, and 3 bases lay between the germline ends. The germline CDR1 and CDR2 sequences are LGHDT and YNNKEL (reference sequence). There are 13 residues in the CDR3. General study points: All repertoire sampling was performed exclusively after the peak T cell response.

A word on this clone: Its antigen is not identified.

Using immunoSEQ multiplex PCR, the repertoire was profiled, and TCRdb retains in-frame clones only, with some absent. The table shows 100,000 to 150,000 clones, with roughly 92% occurring only once. This rearrangement joins TRBV3-1 (or the pseudogene TRBV3-2) to TRBJ1-6; D gene ambiguous. This sequence was found in an adult who received the AZD1222 COVID-19 vaccine. The sequences come from peripheral blood, collected 28 days after the second AZD1222 dose. The chain's CDR3 is CASSQVDNSPLHF. CDR3 DNA sequence: TGTGCCAGCAGCCAAGTGGATAATTCACCCCTCCACTTT.